Listed below are T cell receptor beta chains from one sample, sequenced in a study of T cell responses to AZD1222 COVID-19 vaccine. Clones were read by immunoSEQ multiplex PCR, and TCRdb kept only the in-frame ones, dropping some. The sample lists roughly 80,000 clones, 90% seen once, with 5% to 6% in the top ten. This specimen consisted of peripheral blood, obtained on day 0 of AZD1222 vaccination. These receptors were obtained from an adult in good health. CDR3s include the opening cysteine and the closing phenylalanine or tryptophan. The order of the fields is D gene, V gene, J gene, clone size, CDR3 DNA, CDR3 protein. A D gene is named only where the DNA matches it firmly. Rows may omit the clone size; those that give it use once, few, many or a size class.

d_gene: NA; v_gene: TRBV7-3; j_gene: TRBJ1-1; abundance: NA; CDR3nt: TGTGCCAGCAGCTTAAATGCCTTCGGTAGGGCGAACACTGAAGCTTTCTTT; CDR3aa: CASSLNAFGRANTEAFF
d_gene: TRBD1; v_gene: TRBV5-1; j_gene: TRBJ1-2; abundance: NA; CDR3nt: TGCGCCAGCAGCTTTCAGGGGGCGGATGGCTACACCTTC; CDR3aa: CASSFQGADGYTF
d_gene: TRBD1; v_gene: TRBV24-1; j_gene: TRBJ1-5; abundance: NA; CDR3nt: TGTGCCACCAGTGTCGGGACAGGGAAAGGTCAGCCCCAGCATTTT; CDR3aa: CATSVGTGKGQPQHF
d_gene: NA; v_gene: TRBV7-9; j_gene: TRBJ1-2; abundance: NA; CDR3nt: TGTGCCAGCAGCTTTTTGAGTCTGGATGGCTACACCTTC; CDR3aa: CASSFLSLDGYTF
d_gene: TRBD1; v_gene: TRBV9; j_gene: TRBJ1-1; abundance: once; CDR3nt: TGTGCCAGCAGCGACGGGACAGGGATCACTGAAGCTTTCTTT; CDR3aa: CASSDGTGITEAFF
d_gene: NA; v_gene: TRBV4-1; j_gene: TRBJ1-5; abundance: NA; CDR3nt: TGCGCCAGCAGCCAAGATACGTTGCAGCCCCAGCATTTT; CDR3aa: CASSQDTLQPQHF
d_gene: NA; v_gene: TRBV9; j_gene: TRBJ2-2; abundance: NA; CDR3nt: TGTGCCAGCAGCCATACAGGGTACACCGGGGAGCTGTTTTTT; CDR3aa: CASSHTGYTGELFF
d_gene: TRBD2; v_gene: TRBV28; j_gene: TRBJ2-7; abundance: NA; CDR3nt: TGTGCCAGCAGACTAAGCGGGGGGGAATCCTACGAGCAGTACTTC; CDR3aa: CASRLSGGESYEQYF
d_gene: NA; v_gene: TRBV6-4; j_gene: TRBJ1-2; abundance: NA; CDR3nt: TGTGCCGGAAAACCCCCCGCCGCCCCTAACTATGGCTACACCTTC; CDR3aa: CAGKPPAAPNYGYTF
d_gene: NA; v_gene: TRBV7-9; j_gene: TRBJ1-5; abundance: NA; CDR3nt: TGTGCCAGCAGCACTAGTAGCCCCAGGGAGAGGCAGCCCCAGCATTTT; CDR3aa: CASSTSSPRERQPQHF
d_gene: TRBD2; v_gene: TRBV2; j_gene: TRBJ2-3; abundance: NA; CDR3nt: TGTGCCAGCCGAGTGGGGGGGGGTACAGATACGCAGTATTTT; CDR3aa: CASRVGGGTDTQYF
d_gene: TRBD1; v_gene: TRBV5-1; j_gene: TRBJ2-7; abundance: NA; CDR3nt: TGCGCCAGCAGCCCCGGGGGGACAGGGGACTACGAGCAGTACTTC; CDR3aa: CASSPGGTGDYEQYF
d_gene: NA; v_gene: TRBV30; j_gene: TRBJ1-1; abundance: NA; CDR3nt: TGTGCCTGGAGATCATACGGACAGTACATGAACACTGAAGCTTTCTTT; CDR3aa: CAWRSYGQYMNTEAFF
d_gene: TRBD1; v_gene: TRBV2; j_gene: TRBJ2-5; abundance: once; CDR3nt: TGTGCCAGCTCATTTCCCCCGGGACAGGGAAACCAGTACTTC; CDR3aa: CASSFPPGQGNQYF
d_gene: NA; v_gene: TRBV10-2; j_gene: TRBJ1-2; abundance: NA; CDR3nt: TGCGCCAGCAGCGCGGACTCCAGCTATGGCTACACCTTC; CDR3aa: CASSADSSYGYTF
d_gene: TRBD2; v_gene: TRBV19; j_gene: TRBJ2-1; abundance: once; CDR3nt: TGTGCCAGTAATACCCCTAGCGGGGGCCGCAATGAGCAGTTCTTC; CDR3aa: CASNTPSGGRNEQFF
d_gene: NA; v_gene: TRBV5-4; j_gene: TRBJ1-1; abundance: NA; CDR3nt: TGTGCCAGCAGCCATAAGGGGAGAGAGTTAAACACTGAAGCTTTCTTT; CDR3aa: CASSHKGRELNTEAFF
d_gene: TRBD1; v_gene: TRBV6-5; j_gene: TRBJ1-5; abundance: NA; CDR3nt: TGTGCCAGCATCAGGACAGGGTATCAGCCCCAGCATTTT; CDR3aa: CASIRTGYQPQHF
d_gene: TRBD2; v_gene: TRBV7-8; j_gene: TRBJ2-5; abundance: NA; CDR3nt: TGTGCCAGCAGCTTAGGGCTAGCGGGGGGGATACAAGAGACCCAGTACTTC; CDR3aa: CASSLGLAGGIQETQYF
d_gene: NA; v_gene: TRBV11-2; j_gene: TRBJ1-5; abundance: few; CDR3nt: TGTGCCAGCAGCTTTCTGGACTATAGCAATCAGCCCCAGCATTTT; CDR3aa: CASSFLDYSNQPQHF
d_gene: NA; v_gene: TRBV12-3/TRBV12-4; j_gene: TRBJ2-7; abundance: NA; CDR3nt: TGTGCCAGCAGCGTCTACTACGAGCAGTACTTC; CDR3aa: CASSVYYEQYF
d_gene: TRBD1; v_gene: TRBV28; j_gene: TRBJ1-4; abundance: NA; CDR3nt: TGTGCCAGCAGGCCGGGACAGGCTATGGCTAATGAAAAACTGTTTTTT; CDR3aa: CASRPGQAMANEKLFF
d_gene: NA; v_gene: TRBV4-1; j_gene: TRBJ1-1; abundance: few; CDR3nt: TGCGCCAGCAGCCAATTACACGGGAACACTGAAGCTTTCTTT; CDR3aa: CASSQLHGNTEAFF
d_gene: NA; v_gene: TRBV4-1; j_gene: TRBJ1-2; abundance: NA; CDR3nt: TGCGCCAGCAGCCAAGATACAGACAACTATGGCTACACCTTC; CDR3aa: CASSQDTDNYGYTF
d_gene: NA; v_gene: TRBV29-1; j_gene: TRBJ1-4; abundance: NA; CDR3nt: TGCAGTCAGAGGCAGATGAATGAAAAACTGTTTTTT; CDR3aa: CSQRQMNEKLFF
d_gene: TRBD1; v_gene: TRBV19; j_gene: TRBJ1-1; abundance: NA; CDR3nt: TGTGCCAGTAGTCTAGACAGGGACACTGAAGCTTTCTTT; CDR3aa: CASSLDRDTEAFF